These T cell receptor beta chains were read from a single sample in a study of OX40 agonist ivuxolimab in advanced cancers. Assay used: immunoSEQ multiplex PCR; TCRdb lists only in-frame clones, some missing. The table includes about 48,000 clones, 83% detected once. Sequenced material: CD4+ or CD8+ T cells sorted from blood, taken in a trial of the OX40 agonist ivuxolimab. The receptor source for this set is an adult with an advanced solid tumor such as melanoma, head and neck, liver or kidney cancer. CDR3s include the opening cysteine and the closing phenylalanine or tryptophan. A D gene is named only where the DNA matches it firmly. Only some rows state a clone size, as once, few, many or a class for expanded clones.

j_call	v_call	clone_size	d_call	cdr3_aa	cdr3_nt
TRBJ1-5	TRBV15	-	-	CATSRFKGGNQPQHF	TGTGCCACCAGCAGATTTAAGGGCGGCAATCAGCCCCAGCATTTT
TRBJ1-6	TRBV7-2	-	TRBD1	CASSFASGGQGNSPLHF	TGTGCCAGCAGCTTCGCCTCCGGGGGACAGGGTAATTCACCCCTCCACTTT
TRBJ2-7	TRBV15	-	-	CATSREGESLYF	TGTGCCACCAGCAGAGAGGGGGAATCCCTATACTTC
TRBJ1-2	TRBV5-5	-	-	CASSLGWGEFPRTF	TGTGCCAGCAGCTTGGGATGGGGCGAATTTCCACGCACCTTC
TRBJ2-1	TRBV6-5	-	-	CATGAWAEQFF	TGTGCCACAGGAGCGTGGGCGGAGCAGTTCTTC
TRBJ1-1	TRBV19	-	-	CASSIEGVATEAFF	TGTGCCAGTAGTATAGAAGGCGTGGCAACTGAAGCTTTCTTT
TRBJ2-2	TRBV7-6	-	-	CASSLLQATGELFF	TGTGCCAGCAGCTTACTTCAGGCCACCGGGGAGCTGTTTTTT
TRBJ2-6	TRBV2	-	-	CASSLDSGANVLTF	TGTGCCAGCTCCCTGGACTCTGGGGCCAACGTCCTGACTTTC
TRBJ1-4	TRBV12-5	-	-	CASAKSVAGPFNEKLFF	TGTGCTAGTGCTAAATCGGTGGCAGGGCCCTTTAATGAAAAACTGTTTTTT
TRBJ2-3	TRBV7-8	-	-	CASSPGTDTQYF	TGTGCCAGCAGCCCTGGCACAGATACGCAGTATTTT
TRBJ2-2	TRBV6-6	-	-	CASKPTGDTGELFF	TGTGCCAGCAAACCCACCGGGGACACCGGGGAGCTGTTTTTT
TRBJ1-3	TRBV18	-	-	CASSPAQGRGNTIYF	TGTGCCAGCTCACCGGCTCAGGGGAGGGGAAACACCATATATTTT
TRBJ1-2	TRBV2	-	TRBD1	CASSRTGDYRGYTF	TGTGCCAGCAGCCGGACAGGGGATTACAGGGGCTACACCTTC
TRBJ2-3	TRBV30	-	-	CAGSARGTDTQYF	TGTGCTGGTTCCGCGCGCGGGACAGATACGCAGTATTTT
TRBJ1-3	TRBV6-1	-	TRBD1	CAGSTGAGNTIYF	TGTGCCGGATCAACAGGGGCTGGAAACACCATATATTTT
TRBJ2-3	TRBV5-1	once	TRBD2	CASSRGGSSTDTQYF	TGCGCCAGCAGCCGCGGGGGTTCTAGCACAGATACGCAGTATTTT
TRBJ1-2	TRBV15	-	TRBD1	CATSRDLEGALGYTF	TGTGCCACCAGCAGAGATCTAGAGGGGGCGCTTGGCTACACCTTC
TRBJ2-1	TRBV5-4	-	-	CASSMHGPSSYNEQFF	TGTGCCAGCAGCATGCATGGCCCGAGCTCCTACAATGAGCAGTTCTTC
TRBJ1-1	TRBV11-2	-	-	CASSMTTHTEAFF	TGTGCCAGCAGCATGACAACCCACACTGAAGCTTTCTTT
TRBJ2-2	TRBV7-3	-	TRBD1	CASSPRDRAGFGGELFF	TGTGCCAGCAGCCCCAGGGACAGGGCGGGTTTCGGCGGGGAGCTGTTTTTT
TRBJ2-3	TRBV2	-	-	CASSDNALLHTDTQYF	TGTGCCAGCAGTGACAATGCCCTCCTCCACACAGATACGCAGTATTTT
TRBJ2-3	TRBV4-2	-	-	CASSQVMRRGAGADTQYF	TGTGCCAGCAGCCAAGTAATGAGAAGGGGGGCCGGTGCAGATACGCAGTATTTT
TRBJ2-7	TRBV7-2	-	-	CASSLDAGFSSYEQYF	TGTGCCAGCAGCTTAGATGCGGGGTTTAGCTCCTACGAGCAGTACTTC
TRBJ2-1	TRBV25-1	-	TRBD1	CASSELTGGAYNEQFF	TGTGCCAGCAGTGAACTGACAGGGGGCGCTTACAATGAGCAGTTCTTC
TRBJ2-7	TRBV5-1	-	-	CASSLEAGTIYEQYF	TGCGCCAGCAGCTTGGAGGCGGGGACCATCTACGAGCAGTACTTC
TRBJ2-3	TRBV11-2	-	-	CASSPQPSTDTQYF	TGTGCCAGCAGCCCCCAACCTAGCACAGATACGCAGTATTTT
TRBJ2-1	TRBV9	-	-	CASSLQGSYNEQFF	TGTGCCAGCAGCCTCCAGGGATCCTACAATGAGCAGTTCTTC
TRBJ1-6	TRBV6-5	few	-	CASRQISSYNSPLHF	TGTGCCAGCAGACAGATCAGCTCCTATAATTCACCCCTCCACTTT
TRBJ2-2	TRBV4-3	-	-	CASSQDRGTGELFF	TGCGCCAGCAGCCAAGATAGGGGCACCGGGGAGCTGTTTTTT
TRBJ2-7	TRBV7-2	-	TRBD2	CASSLLSAGAQDEQYF	TGTGCCAGCAGCTTACTTTCAGCGGGGGCTCAGGACGAGCAGTACTTC
TRBJ1-5	TRBV19	-	-	CASSIDGQGGGQPQHF	TGTGCCAGTAGTATAGATGGGCAGGGTGGCGGTCAGCCCCAGCATTTT
TRBJ2-1	TRBV5-4	-	-	CASSLTSIDEQFF	TGTGCCAGCAGCCTCACTAGCATCGATGAGCAGTTCTTC
TRBJ1-5	TRBV19	-	-	CASGTLNSQSNQPQHF	TGTGCCAGTGGGACCTTGAATTCTCAGAGCAATCAGCCCCAGCATTTT
TRBJ2-7	TRBV18	-	-	CASSPQGAGAYF	TGTGCCAGCTCACCCCAGGGAGCCGGGGCGTACTTC
TRBJ1-4	TRBV19	-	-	CASSIGRDVKLFF	TGTGCCAGTAGTATAGGACGCGACGTAAAACTGTTTTTT
TRBJ2-2	TRBV10-1	-	-	CASRQANTGELFF	TGCGCCAGCAGGCAGGCGAACACCGGGGAGCTGTTTTTT
TRBJ2-1	TRBV9	-	TRBD2	CASGLAGYNEQFF	TGTGCCAGTGGGCTAGCGGGGTACAATGAGCAGTTCTTC
TRBJ1-5	TRBV6-6	-	-	CASSSNQGDQPQHF	TGTGCCAGCAGTTCAAACCAGGGAGATCAGCCCCAGCATTTT
TRBJ2-2	TRBV7-2	once	-	CASSLDTGELFF	TGTGCCAGCAGCTTGGACACCGGGGAGCTGTTTTTT
TRBJ1-1	TRBV5-1	-	TRBD1	CASSPDRGQAEAFF	TGCGCCAGCAGCCCCGACAGGGGGCAGGCTGAAGCTTTCTTT
TRBJ2-7	TRBV29-1	-	TRBD1	CSVAVGQGNYEQYF	TGCAGCGTAGCCGTGGGACAGGGGAACTACGAGCAGTACTTC
TRBJ2-7	TRBV2	once	-	CASSFGGYEQYF	TGTGCCAGCAGTTTTGGGGGCTACGAGCAGTACTTC
TRBJ2-5	TRBV6-6	-	-	CASSVSLQETQYF	TGTGCCAGCAGCGTTTCTTTGCAAGAGACCCAGTACTTC
TRBJ2-3	TRBV7-2	once	-	CASSFYGDVGGGTDTQYF	TGTGCCAGCAGCTTTTATGGGGACGTGGGAGGTGGTACAGATACGCAGTATTTT
TRBJ1-1	TRBV5-6	-	-	CASSLAGLGNTEAFF	TGTGCCAGCAGCTTGGCAGGGCTTGGGAACACTGAAGCTTTCTTT
TRBJ1-4	TRBV30	-	TRBD1	CAWSGDRGAPLYEKLFF	TGTGCCTGGAGTGGCGACAGGGGAGCTCCCCTCTATGAAAAACTGTTTTTT
TRBJ1-4	TRBV7-8	-	-	CASSVPGKLAKTATNEKLFF	TGTGCCAGCAGCGTACCAGGGAAATTGGCCAAAACTGCAACTAATGAAAAACTGTTTTTT
TRBJ1-1	TRBV5-1	once	TRBD1	CASTTGTARGVDTEAFF	TGCGCCAGTACCACCGGGACAGCAAGGGGGGTGGACACTGAAGCTTTCTTT
TRBJ2-7	TRBV7-2	few	TRBD1	CASSRGRFGYEQYF	TGTGCCAGCAGCAGGGGGCGCTTCGGGTACGAGCAGTACTTC
TRBJ1-1	TRBV6-5	-	-	CASSLLQNTEAFF	TGTGCCAGCAGTCTTCTACAGAACACTGAAGCTTTCTTT
TRBJ1-3	TRBV7-2	-	-	CATTFGGSNTIYF	TGTGCCACCACCTTCGGGGGGTCAAACACCATATATTTT
TRBJ2-3	TRBV19	-	-	CASSMGRGTDTQYF	TGTGCCAGTAGTATGGGGCGGGGCACAGATACGCAGTATTTT
TRBJ2-5	TRBV4-1	-	TRBD1	CASSLRDSNQETQYF	TGCGCCAGCAGCCTCCGGGACAGCAACCAAGAGACCCAGTACTTC
TRBJ1-1	TRBV19	-	-	CASSFDGVNTEAFF	TGTGCCAGTAGTTTTGACGGGGTGAACACTGAAGCTTTCTTT
TRBJ1-1	TRBV6-5	-	-	CASKRTGTNTEAFF	TGTGCCAGCAAGCGTACCGGGACTAACACTGAAGCTTTCTTT
TRBJ2-3	TRBV5-4	few	TRBD1	CASSTGQRTDTQYF	TGTGCCAGCAGCACGGGACAGCGCACAGATACGCAGTATTTT
TRBJ2-5	TRBV27	-	-	CASSSRTKETQYF	TGTGCCAGCAGTTCTCGGACAAAAGAGACCCAGTACTTC